The 19 T cell receptor beta chains below were found in one sample sequenced in a study of T cell responses to AZD1222 COVID-19 vaccine. Profiled with immunoSEQ multiplex PCR; TCRdb holds only in-frame clones, not every one. This table has around 99,000 clones, more than 75% appearing once. Here the sequenced sample was peripheral blood, taken 28 days after the second AZD1222 dose. These receptors were obtained from an adult who received the AZD1222 COVID-19 vaccine.

J is TRBJ2-3 and V is TRBV12-3 or TRBV12-4, with no clear D. The germline V and J ends were trimmed by 5 bases and 3 bases, with 6 bases remaining between them. CDR3 size: 12 residues. The CDR3 is CASSISTDTQYF. The CDR3 coding sequence is TGTGCCAGCAGTATAAGTACAGATACGCAGTATTTT.

The chain links TRBV6-5 to TRBJ1-6; TRBD1 matches 7 bases. Losses at the gene ends were 9 bases for V and 11 bases for J; bases not matched to a gene: 10. CDR1 is MNHEY and CDR2 is SVGAGI in the germline V gene. The CDR3 loop spans 13 amino acids. The CDR3 DNA is TGTGCCAGTACCGACAGGGTTGTGGCACCCCTCCACTTT. Its protein is CASTDRVVAPLHF.

The chain employs TRBV7-9 and TRBJ1-3; D not certain. V was shortened by 0 bases and J by 8 bases, with 17 bases between the two germline ends. The CDR3 contains 16 residues. In germline, CDR1 is SEHNR, CDR2 FQNEAQ (reference sequence). The DNA for the CDR3 is TGTGCCAGCAGCTTAGCAGAGACACATCGTTGGGACACCATATATTTT. Its translation is CASSLAETHRWDTIYF.

The V and J genes are TRBV6-2 or TRBV6-3 and TRBJ2-7; no firm D call. The CDR3 is 16 amino acids. Germline V gives CDR1 MNHEY, CDR2 SVGEGT. Trimming shortened V by 0 bases and J by 0 bases, and 12 bases separated the two germline ends. This CDR3 reads CASSYSLTESSYEQYF. The CDR3 DNA is TGTGCCAGCAGTTACTCTCTAACAGAAAGCTCCTACGAGCAGTACTTC.

In this sample, this clone turned up a few times. The chain recombines TRBV9 with TRBJ2-7, with D possibly TRBD2 on 6 matching bases. CDR1 SGDLS and CDR2 YYNGEE come from the germline V gene. The CDR3 is made up of 14 amino acids. With 4 bases removed from V and 6 bases from J, the gap between germline ends came to 17 bases. This chain's CDR3 is CASSPRGGALEQYF. CDR3 DNA: TGTGCCAGCAGCCCTAGGGGCGGGGCCCTCGAGCAGTACTTC.

V is TRBV19 and J is TRBJ1-6, with 8 bases aligning to TRBD1. The CDR3 consists of 13 residues. Germline CDR1 is LNHDA and CDR2 is SQIVND (reference sequence). CDR3 nucleotide sequence: TGTGCTACAAAGCAGGGGGCGCGTTCACCCCTCCACTTT. It yields the protein CATKQGARSPLHF.

The DNA of the CDR3 is TGTGCCAGCAGCGTAGGGGGAGGGGCCCGACATGGCTACACCTTC. Translated: CASSVGGGARHGYTF. The J gene is TRBJ1-2, the V gene TRBV9, with D possibly TRBD1 on 5 matching bases. This CDR3 has 15 residues. V dropped 0 bases and J dropped 6 bases, with 15 bases sitting between them. CDR1 and CDR2 (germline): SGDLS, YYNGEE.

The gene calls are TRBV30 and TRBJ1-4; D might be TRBD1 (6 bases). This CDR3 has 15 residues. Germline V CDR1 and CDR2: GTSNPN, SVGIG (reference sequence). V was trimmed by 3 bases and J by 7 bases, leaving 18 bases between them. CDR3 protein: CAWSTTGAPAEKLFF. As DNA, the CDR3 is TGTGCCTGGAGCACCACGGGGGCCCCCGCTGAAAAACTGTTTTTT.

Details on this clone: A read error may produce the germline difference seen at one junction end. The rearrangement joins TRBV9 to TRBJ1-2; D gene unclear. Looked up from germline, CDR1 is SGDLS and CDR2 is YYNGEE. This CDR3 contains 12 residues. In DNA form, the CDR3 reads TGTGCCAGCGGCGTCAGCTACTATGGCTACACCTTC. Translation: CASGVSYYGYTF.

The V and J genes are TRBV6-2 or TRBV6-3 and TRBJ2-7; 9 nucleotides align to TRBD2. Germline loops: CDR1 MNHEY, CDR2 SVGEGT. The CDR3 length is 15 residues. Trimming took 0 bases from V and 6 from J; bases not matched to a gene: 6. As DNA, the CDR3 is TGTGCCAGCAGTTACTCGACGCGGGAGGGCGTCGAGCAGTACTTC. This sequence encodes CASSYSTREGVEQYF.

The rearrangement links TRBV3-1 (or the pseudogene TRBV3-2) to TRBJ2-2; D gene unclear. V was clipped by 1 base and J by 0 bases, with 9 bases between them. The CDR3 extends over 16 amino acids. CDR1 and CDR2 from the germline V gene are LGHDT and YNNKEL (reference sequence). CDR3 sequence reads: CASSQGTGSNTGELFF. Here the CDR3 DNA reads TGTGCCAGCAGCCAAGGGACGGGTTCGAACACCGGGGAGCTGTTTTTT.

The V gene is TRBV7-9, the J gene TRBJ1-5, with D hard to call. This CDR3 is built from 13 residues. Germline-derived CDR1 and CDR2 are SEHNR and FQNEAQ (reference sequence). The V end lost 7 bases, the J end lost 6 bases, and 13 bases lay between the germline ends. CDR3 protein: CASTTGGVQPQHF. The DNA of the CDR3 is TGTGCCAGCACCACGGGCGGGGTTCAGCCCCAGCATTTT.

This clone was observed a few times. The rearrangement links TRBV7-7 to TRBJ2-2, with 9 bases fitting TRBD1. Germline V lookup: CDR1 SSHAT, CDR2 FNYEAQ (reference sequence). The CDR3 is 17 residues long. The junction had 3 bases not matched to a gene; V was cut back by 0 bases and J by 1 base. CDR3 residues: CASSLASGQGNTGELFF. In nucleotides, the CDR3 is TGTGCCAGCAGCTTAGCGTCGGGACAGGGGAACACCGGGGAGCTGTTTTTT.

V gene TRBV9 combines with J gene TRBJ2-1, with 9 positions matching TRBD2. Unmatched junction bases numbered 5, after V lost 4 bases and J lost 3 bases. Germline loops: CDR1 SGDLS, CDR2 YYNGEE. The CDR3 totals 15 residues. Written as DNA, the CDR3 is TGTGCCAGCAGCCCGACTAGCGGCATCTACAATGAGCAGTTCTTC. Translating it yields CASSPTSGIYNEQFF.

The chain combines TRBV3-1 (or the pseudogene TRBV3-2) with TRBJ2-5; a weak D match, TRBD2 (6 bases). V lost 0 bases, J lost 5 bases, and 13 bases lay in between. Germline CDR1 is LGHDT and CDR2 is YNNKEL (reference sequence). The CDR3 length is 15 residues. CDR3 DNA: TGTGCCAGCAGCCAAGAATTACGGGAGACGGAGACCCAGTACTTC. Amino acids: CASSQELRETETQYF.

The chain uses TRBV28 and TRBJ1-4; TRBD1 agrees at 7 bases. Germline values: CDR1 MDHEN, CDR2 SYDVKM. V trimming: 10 bases; J trimming: 7 bases; junction bases outside the gene matches: 15. The CDR3 totals 15 residues. The CDR3 sequence is CATSPPGGAIEKLFF. Written as DNA, the CDR3 is TGTGCCACCAGCCCACCAGGGGGGGCGATTGAAAAACTGTTTTTT.

The CDR3 loop reads CASSQDAGGGYEQYF. The CDR3 DNA is TGCGCCAGCAGCCAAGACGCGGGGGGAGGTTACGAGCAGTACTTC. V usage is TRBV4-1 and J usage is TRBJ2-7; 8 positions agree with TRBD2. The CDR3 covers 15 residues. V was pared by 0 bases and J by 4 bases, with 5 bases of the junction left unmatched. Per the germline V gene, CDR1 is MGHRA and CDR2 is YSYEKL.

This clone was counted once. This chain links TRBV5-6 with TRBJ2-7; D possibly corresponds to TRBD2 (6 bases). Germline loops: CDR1 SGHDT, CDR2 YYEEEE. V lost 3 bases, J lost 5 bases, and 15 bases lay in between. CDR3 size: 14 residues. The CDR3 protein is CASSSGGRRNEQYF. CDR3 in DNA: TGTGCCAGCAGCTCTGGAGGGCGCAGGAACGAGCAGTACTTC.

The chain's CDR3 is CASSLGGGQTDGYTF. The DNA of the CDR3 is TGTGCCAGCAGCTTAGGGGGAGGGCAGACGGATGGCTACACCTTC. The chain combines TRBV7-9 with TRBJ1-2; D not certain. CDR1 is SEHNR and CDR2 is FQNEAQ in the germline V gene (reference sequence). V shed 1 base and J shed 6 bases, with 15 bases lying between them. CDR3 length: 15 amino acids.